Below, 10 T cell receptor beta chains from the same sample are listed, as sequenced in a study of blood T cell repertoires in COVID-19. Generated by immunoSEQ multiplex PCR, the TCRdb table keeps only in-frame clones and is missing some. Among some 110,000 clones listed, approximately 82% were seen once. Sample: peripheral blood. These receptors came from a man between 65 and 85 years old with active or convalescent COVID-19.

This chain connects TRBV7-9 to TRBJ2-7; TRBD2 agrees at 8 bases. Germline trimming cut 7 bases from V and 7 bases from J; bases unmatched to any gene: 12. This CDR3 contains 14 residues. CDR1 and CDR2 from the germline V gene are SEHNR and FQNEAQ (reference sequence). The CDR3 here is CASKPSSGGREQYF. CDR3 nucleotide sequence: TGTGCCAGCAAACCATCAAGCGGGGGAAGAGAGCAGTACTTC.

The rearrangement joins TRBV7-2 to TRBJ1-6; TRBD1 aligns across 8 bases. The J segment lost 8 bases and the V segment lost 1 base, leaving 4 bases of the junction unmatched. The CDR3 is 15 amino acids. Germline V gene sequence: CDR1 SGHTA, CDR2 FQGNSA. DNA of the CDR3: TGTGCCAGCAGCTTAGATGGACAGGGATATTCACCCCTCCACTTT. It yields the protein CASSLDGQGYSPLHF.

The rearrangement joins TRBV3-1 (or the pseudogene TRBV3-2) to TRBJ1-1; D remains ambiguous. Germline-derived CDR1 and CDR2 are LGHDT and YNNKEL (reference sequence). Trimming removed 1 base at V and 3 bases at J, with 9 bases between. The CDR3 covers 14 residues. The CDR3 DNA is TGTGCCAGCAGCCAAGTGGGCGGGGACACTGAAGCTTTCTTT. It yields the protein CASSQVGGDTEAFF.

The rearrangement joins TRBV28 to TRBJ2-1; TRBD1 matches 9 bases. Germline V gene data show CDR1 as MDHEN and CDR2 as SYDVKM. CDR3 length: 17 amino acids. The trim removed 1 base at V and 4 bases at J, leaving 8 bases unmatched. CDR3 amino acids: CASSLYADRGIYNEQFF. The CDR3 DNA reads TGTGCCAGCAGTTTATACGCTGACAGGGGGATTTACAATGAGCAGTTCTTC.

The chain carries TRBV7-6 and TRBJ2-1; TRBD2 agrees at 9 bases. From germline, CDR1 is SGHVS and CDR2 FNYEAQ. The V and J ends lost 1 base and 1 base, in that order; junction bases with no gene match: 2. The CDR3 length is 16 residues. The CDR3 bases are TGTGCCAGCAGCTTAGAAGCGGGAGGATCCTACAATGAGCAGTTCTTC. This codes for CASSLEAGGSYNEQFF.

The chain is built from TRBV9 and TRBJ1-2; 7 bases align to TRBD1. With V trimmed by 0 bases and J by 2 bases, 4 bases remained unmatched. Germline V gene sequence: CDR1 SGDLS, CDR2 YYNGEE. The CDR3 covers 15 residues. For the CDR3, the DNA is TGTGCCAGCAGCGTAGGTGCGGACAGGAACTATGGCTACACCTTC. This sequence encodes CASSVGADRNYGYTF.

The chain combines TRBV6-5 with TRBJ1-3, with 8 bases lining up with TRBD1. The CDR3 consists of 15 residues. CDR1 MNHEY and CDR2 SVGAGI come from the germline V gene. The junction had 7 bases not matched to a gene; V was cut back by 8 bases and J by 1 base. CDR3 DNA: TGTGCCAGCCTCGGGACAGGCGTATCTGGAAACACCATATATTTT. Protein sequence: CASLGTGVSGNTIYF.

The rearrangement uses TRBV7-3 and TRBJ1-1; 7 nucleotides line up with TRBD1. The V segment lost 5 bases and the J segment 10 bases; nucleotides outside the gene matches: 13. CDR3 length: 14 residues. The germline CDR1 and CDR2 sequences are SGHTA and FQGTGA. CDR3 sequence reads: CASSPHEDRARAFF. The CDR3 nucleotides are TGTGCCAGCAGCCCACATGAAGACAGGGCGAGAGCTTTCTTT.

This clone is a singleton in its sample. The chain has TRBV2 and TRBJ2-1, with D unresolved. The CDR3 covers 11 residues. V lost 3 bases, J lost 9 bases, and 6 bases lay in between. The germline gives CDR1 SNHLY, CDR2 FYNNEI. CDR3 DNA sequence: TGTGCCAGCAGTGACGGGTTTGAGCAGTTCTTC. Translating it yields CASSDGFEQFF.

The chain employs TRBV6-5 and TRBJ2-2; tentatively, D is TRBD2 (5 bases). Germline values: CDR1 MNHEY, CDR2 SVGAGI. This CDR3 comprises 14 residues. Trimming removed 6 bases at V and 4 bases at J, with 12 bases between. CDR3 residues: CASRGGSITGELFF. As DNA, the CDR3 is TGTGCCAGCAGAGGCGGGTCAATCACCGGGGAGCTGTTTTTT.